These 7 T cell receptor beta chains were sequenced from one sample in a study of shared clonotypes between healthy human individuals. Terminally differentiated effector memory CD45RA+ cells were excluded from the naive CD8 cells, which were CD45RO-negative and positively selected for CCR7. Repertoires were generated with immunoSEQ multiplex PCR, while TCRdb's copy carries only in-frame clones and drops some. Of approximately 840,000 clones in the sample, 95% to 97% were seen once. The material sequenced was naive CD8+ T cells sorted from blood. All receptors come from a man aged 25-45 years in good health.

This chain links TRBV28 with TRBJ1-1; D gene uncertain. Deletions cut 1 base from V and 6 bases from J, with 3 bases between. CDR1 MDHEN and CDR2 SYDVKM come from the germline V gene. CDR3 size: 11 residues. CDR3 residues: CASSLSPEAFF. CDR3 DNA: TGTGCCAGCAGTTTATCTCCTGAAGCTTTCTTT.

The chain employs TRBV27 and TRBJ1-1; TRBD1 might be the D (5 bases). CDR3 size: 16 residues. Germline CDR1 MNHEY, CDR2 SMNVEV (reference sequence). V shed 3 bases and J shed 1 base, with 15 bases lying between them. CDR3 DNA sequence: TGTGCCAGCAGTTTTAGTATGGGACGGAGGAACACTGAAGCTTTCTTT. Translation: CASSFSMGRRNTEAFF.

The CDR3 DNA is TGTGCCAGCATGGGCCCTGGGGCCAACGTCCTGACTTTC. Its protein is CASMGPGANVLTF. The V call is TRBV7-9, the J call TRBJ2-6; D remains ambiguous. Trimming removed 7 bases from V and 2 bases from J, with 6 bases in between. CDR3 length equals 13 residues. Germline values: CDR1 SEHNR, CDR2 FQNEAQ (reference sequence).

The J gene is TRBJ2-2, the V gene TRBV4-1; D not resolved. CDR1 and CDR2 from the germline V gene are MGHRA and YSYEKL. This CDR3 contains 15 residues. Trimming took 6 bases from V and 4 from J, leaving 15 bases between them. CDR3 bases: TGCGCCAGCAGGGCGACGGAAACGGGCACCGGGGAGCTGTTTTTT. Residues: CASRATETGTGELFF.

The chain uses TRBV27 and TRBJ1-5, with a possible D match to TRBD1 (6 bases). The V gene lost 3 bases and the J gene lost 5 bases, with 14 bases spanning the gap. This CDR3 has 15 amino acids. Per germline, CDR1 MNHEY and CDR2 SMNVEV (reference sequence). The CDR3 loop is CASSFGTNRDQPQHF. The CDR3 nucleotides read TGTGCCAGCAGTTTCGGGACAAATCGAGATCAGCCCCAGCATTTT.

The chain joins TRBV5-1 to TRBJ2-1; D may be TRBD2 (7 bases). The V end lost 4 bases, the J end lost 1 base, and 12 bases lay between the germline ends. Germline V CDR1 and CDR2: SGHRS, YFSETQ. The CDR3 extends over 15 amino acids. The DNA for the CDR3 is TGCGCCAGCAGCCCCGAGGGGGGGTCCTACAATGAGCAGTTCTTC. Amino acids: CASSPEGGSYNEQFF.

The chain uses TRBV18 and TRBJ1-1; maybe TRBD1 (6 bases). Germline loops: CDR1 KGHSH, CDR2 LQKENI. CDR3 length equals 14 residues. V was clipped by 3 bases and J by 2 bases, with 10 bases between them. CDR3 sequence: CASSPRQDNTEAFF. The CDR3 DNA sequence: TGTGCCAGCTCACCTAGACAGGATAACACTGAAGCTTTCTTT.